The rows below give T cell receptor beta chains drawn from one sample of a study of T-cell reconstitution after alpha-beta-depleted transplantation in children. One entry per CDR3 protein, called by TCRdb with MiXCR from the PCR reads. The table has about 300,000 distinct CDR3 sequences, about a tenth seen once; the top ten hold 7.5%. The sample consisted of PBMCs, taken before TCRalphabeta/CD19-depleted stem cell transplant. The receptors derive from a boy in the first two years of life with acute myeloid leukemia, due to receive a stem cell transplant. Each CDR3 is given with its conserved first and last residue. The D gene is left open where the match is weak. The size entry is marked missing in some rows and otherwise reads once, few, many or a size class.

TRBV20-1,TRBJ2-4,NA,many,TGCAGTGCTAGGGCCAGGATAAACATTCAGTACTTC,CSARARINIQYF
TRBV5-1,TRBJ1-2,NA,many,TGCGCCAGCAGCTTGGGTTACAGCCTTTATGGCTACACCTTC,CASSLGYSLYGYTF
TRBV6-5,TRBJ2-7,NA,many,TGTGCCAGCAGACGGGACGTCAACGAGCAGTACTTC,CASRRDVNEQYF
TRBV27,TRBJ2-4,TRBD2,many,TGTGCCAGCAGCCGAAGCGGGGGTGGGAACATTCAGTACTTC,CASSRSGGGNIQYF
TRBV2,TRBJ1-1,NA,many,TGTGCCAGCAGTGTGAGGGTAACTGAAGCTTTCTTT,CASSVRVTEAFF
TRBV5-1,TRBJ2-2,TRBD2,many,TGCGCCAGCAGGCCCGGGACTAGCGGCACCGGGGAGCTGTTTTTT,CASRPGTSGTGELFF
TRBV4-2,TRBJ1-2,NA,many,TGTGCCAGCAGCCAAGATCCCCAAATTTTGGTTGACTATGGCTACACCTTC,CASSQDPQILVDYGYTF
TRBV12-3/TRBV12-4,TRBJ2-3,NA,many,TGTGCCAGCAGTTTACGAGTCGCGAAAAGGGCCGCTTACACAGATACGCAGTATTTT,CASSLRVAKRAAYTDTQYF
TRBV3-1,TRBJ2-3,NA,many,TGTGCCAGCAGCCATTGGGCTAGCGAGGCTAGCACAGATACGCAGTATTTT,CASSHWASEASTDTQYF
TRBV20-1,TRBJ1-3,TRBD1,many,TGCAGTGCGTTGGACAGGGCTGGAAACACCATATATTTT,CSALDRAGNTIYF
TRBV6-2/TRBV6-3,TRBJ1-2,NA,many,TGTGCCAGCAGACAGGGAGGCGATGGCTACACCTTC,CASRQGGDGYTF
TRBV6-5,TRBJ1-3,NA,many,TGTGCCAGCAGTTACTCCGGCTTCTCTGGAAACACCATATATTTT,CASSYSGFSGNTIYF
TRBV6-5,TRBJ2-6,NA,many,TGTGCCAGCAGTTACGGGGCCAACGTCCTGACTTTC,CASSYGANVLTF
TRBV5-4,TRBJ2-2,TRBD1,many,TGTGCCAGCAGCCCAAAGGGGGCTCCGAACACCGGGGAGCTGTTTTTT,CASSPKGAPNTGELFF
TRBV5-1,TRBJ2-7,NA,many,TGCGCCAGCAGCTGGGAACAGGTCGGAATCTACGAGCAGTACTTC,CASSWEQVGIYEQYF
TRBV5-1,TRBJ2-1,TRBD2,many,TGCGCCAGCAGCCTTTCCCTAGCGGGGGGAAGAAGTGAGCAGTTCTTC,CASSLSLAGGRSEQFF
TRBV20-1,TRBJ1-2,NA,many,TGCAGTGCTAGACGGGGCTATGGCTACACCTTC,CSARRGYGYTF
TRBV7-2,TRBJ2-5,NA,many,TGTGCCAGCAGCCTTCCGAGGACACGCCAAGAGACCCAGTACTTC,CASSLPRTRQETQYF
TRBV6-1,TRBJ2-7,TRBD2,NA,TGTGCCAGCAGTGAAGGGTGGGGGGGGTACGAGCAGTACTTC,CASSEGWGGYEQYF
TRBV11-1,TRBJ2-4,TRBD1,many,TGTGCCAGCAGCTTAGCGGGTAGGGGGCAGGCCAAAAACATTCAGTACTTC,CASSLAGRGQAKNIQYF